This passage covers 22 T cell receptor beta chains from one sample sequenced in a study of identical twins. TCRdb re-called the 5' RACE reads through MiXCR, storing one row per CDR3 protein. Among about 460,000 distinct CDR3 sequences listed, 13% to 15% were seen once. These data were also reused for a study on yellow fever vaccine responses in identical twins.

The sample taken for sequencing was CD4+ T cells sorted from blood. Receptors were obtained from a woman between 18 and 29 years old in good health.

This clonotype was observed many times. For the CDR3, the DNA is TGTGCCAGCAGCCCGGGGCTAGCGGAGACCCAGTACTTC. It yields the protein CASSPGLAETQYF. The rearrangement joins TRBV13 to TRBJ2-5; tentative D call: TRBD2 (6 bases). This CDR3 region has 13 residues. Looked up from germline, CDR1 is PRHDT and CDR2 is FYEKMQ (reference sequence). Trimming removed 5 bases from V and 5 bases from J, with 12 bases in between.

This clonotype was counted many times. The chain is built from TRBV28 and TRBJ2-3, with a weak D call TRBD1 (5 bases). Germline V CDR1 and CDR2: MDHEN, SYDVKM. CDR3 size: 15 residues. V was cut by 1 base and J by 3 bases, with 11 bases left in between. CDR3 region: CASSLLAAGTDTQYF. CDR3 sequence (DNA): TGTGCCAGCAGTTTATTGGCGGCAGGGACAGATACGCAGTATTTT.

This chain joins TRBV6-2 or TRBV6-3 and TRBJ2-3; 7 nucleotides align to TRBD1. The trim removed 0 bases at V and 2 bases at J, leaving 17 bases unmatched. CDR1 is MNHEY, CDR2 SVGEGT, per germline. The CDR3 length is 20 residues. The CDR3 region has the DNA TGTGCCAGCAGTTACTCGTCCTGGGCCCCTGGGACAGCCTCCACAGATACGCAGTATTTT. The encoded protein is CASSYSSWAPGTASTDTQYF.

This clonotype has only a few counts. The CDR3 DNA follows: TGCGCCAGCAGACCGACAGCGGGGGTTGCTTTCTACGAGCAGTACTTC. Protein sequence: CASRPTAGVAFYEQYF. V is TRBV5-1 and J is TRBJ2-7; 8 bases are a match to TRBD2. Germline V gene lookup returns CDR1 SGHRS and CDR2 YFSETQ. CDR3 length: 16 amino acids. Germline trimming cut 5 bases from V and 3 bases from J; bases unmatched to any gene: 13.

This clonotype was recorded a few times. This chain connects TRBV18 to TRBJ2-7, with a weak D call TRBD1 (5 bases). V was clipped by 3 bases and J by 5 bases, with 14 bases between them. Germline loops: CDR1 KGHSH, CDR2 LQKENI. This CDR3 has 14 amino acids. CDR3 region: CASSPPSDRNEQYF. In DNA, the CDR3 is TGTGCCAGCTCACCCCCTAGTGACAGAAACGAGCAGTACTTC. Full variable domain (missing parts from reference TRBV18 and TRBJ2-7): NAGVMQNPRHLVRRRGQEARLRCSPMKGHSHVYWYRQLPEEGLKFMVYLQKENIIDESGMPKERFSAEFPKEGPSILRIQQVVRGDSAAYFCASSPPSDRNEQYFGPGTRLTVT.

The rearrangement links TRBV20-1 to TRBJ2-7; tentative D call: TRBD2 (7 bases). Germline lookup yields CDR1 DFQATT and CDR2 SNEGSKA (reference sequence). Trimming took off 0 bases at V and 5 bases at J, with 14 bases between the two ends. This CDR3 contains 14 residues. The CDR3 DNA is TGCAGTGCTAGAGATCGGGGGGCATACGACGAGCAGTACTTC. Residues: CSARDRGAYDEQYF.

The chain couples TRBV7-9 to TRBJ2-3; 9 positions match TRBD2. This CDR3 has 16 residues. In germline, CDR1 is SEHNR, CDR2 FQNEAQ (reference sequence). V trimming: 5 bases; J trimming: 4 bases; junction bases outside the gene matches: 10. This CDR3 reads CASSPSLAGRADTQYF. The CDR3 bases are TGTGCCAGCAGCCCGTCCCTAGCGGGGAGGGCAGATACGCAGTATTTT.

This sequence joins TRBV30 and TRBJ1-5; D remains ambiguous. Per germline, CDR1 GTSNPN and CDR2 SVGIG (reference sequence). Trimming removed 0 bases at V and 3 bases at J, with 21 bases between. The CDR3 has 18 amino acids. The chain's CDR3 is CAWSVTSGGWGSNQPQHF. CDR3 nucleotides: TGTGCCTGGAGTGTAACGTCTGGCGGCTGGGGATCCAATCAGCCCCAGCATTTT. Full variable domain (rest looked up from reference TRBV30 and TRBJ1-5): SQTIHQWPATLVQPVGSPLSLECTVEGTSNPNLYWYRQAAGRGLQLLFYSVGIGQISSEVPQNLSASRPQDRQFILSSKKLLLSDSGFYLCAWSVTSGGWGSNQPQHFGDGTRLSIL.

This clonotype has just a few counts. The gene calls are TRBV27 and TRBJ2-2, with D possibly TRBD2 on 5 matching bases. The CDR3 extends over 16 amino acids. Looked up from germline, CDR1 is MNHEY and CDR2 is SMNVEV (reference sequence). The V gene lost 4 bases and the J gene lost 0 bases, with 12 bases spanning the gap. DNA for the CDR3: TGTGCCAGCAGTTCCAATACGGAGGCGAACACCGGGGAGCTGTTTTTT. Translated, it gives CASSSNTEANTGELFF.

This clonotype was counted only a few times. The chain recombines TRBV5-6 with TRBJ1-1; 8 bases fit TRBD1. Germline V gene data show CDR1 as SGHDT and CDR2 as YYEEEE. This CDR3 has 15 residues. V shed 4 bases, J shed 1 base, and the junction held 6 bases outside the gene matches. CDR3 sequence (DNA): TGTGCCAGCAGCGGTGAGACAGGGGCGAACACTGAAGCTTTCTTT. Protein product: CASSGETGANTEAFF.

Details on this clonotype: Relative to the germline gene, one junction end is altered; a read error may explain this. The V and J genes are TRBV3-1 and TRBJ2-2; 9 bases align to TRBD1. Germline V gene lookup returns CDR1 LGHDT and CDR2 YNNKEL (reference sequence). CDR3 length: 18 residues. CDR3 sequence reads: CACSLNIGQGKSTGELFF. The DNA for the CDR3 is TGTGCCTGCAGTCTTAATATAGGACAGGGGAAGAGCACCGGGGAGCTGTTTTTT.

This clonotype was recorded at least ten times. The gene calls are TRBV11-2 and TRBJ2-1, with 10 bases lining up with TRBD2. The CDR3 has 16 amino acids. J gave up 4 bases and V 5 bases, and 8 bases lay outside the gene matches. The germline gives CDR1 SGHAT, CDR2 FQNNGV. The CDR3 bases are TGTGCCAGCAGCCCAGCGGGAGGGAAACAATACAATGAGCAGTTCTTC. This translates into CASSPAGGKQYNEQFF.

V usage is TRBV5-1 and J usage is TRBJ2-2; no reliable D call. From germline, CDR1 is SGHRS and CDR2 YFSETQ. Trimming left V 0 bases short and J 6 bases short, with 9 bases between. This CDR3 is built from 14 residues. The CDR3 loop is CASSLGSRAGELFF. DNA of the CDR3: TGCGCCAGCAGCTTGGGATCCCGGGCCGGGGAGCTGTTTTTT.

This chain links TRBV2 with TRBJ2-3; D call uncertain. The CDR3 has 15 amino acids. The V end lost 6 bases, the J end lost 2 bases, and 15 bases lay between the germline ends. Germline values: CDR1 SNHLY, CDR2 FYNNEI. The CDR3 loop is CASSLDLGNTDTQYF. CDR3 bases: TGTGCCAGCAGCTTAGACTTGGGAAACACAGATACGCAGTATTTT.

V gene TRBV2 combines with J gene TRBJ2-7; 9 bases line up with TRBD2. Trimming cost V 3 bases and J 3 bases; bases outside gene matches: 3. Germline V gene lookup returns CDR1 SNHLY and CDR2 FYNNEI. This CDR3 spans 14 amino acids. In DNA, the CDR3 is TGTGCCAGCAGTGATGCGGGGGGGGGCTACGAGCAGTACTTC. As protein: CASSDAGGGYEQYF.

This clonotype occurred a few times. The genes are TRBV28 and TRBJ2-7; no clear D. The CDR3 extends over 15 amino acids. The germline gives CDR1 MDHEN, CDR2 SYDVKM. With 5 bases removed from V and 6 bases from J, the gap between germline ends came to 20 bases. CDR3 residues: CASSVVGGSSREQYF. The CDR3 DNA follows: TGTGCCAGCAGTGTGGTGGGCGGCTCTTCTCGCGAGCAGTACTTC. Filled out from reference TRBV28 and TRBJ2-7, the complete variable domain reads DVKVTQSSRYLVKRTGEKVFLECVQDMDHENMFWYRQDPGLGLRLIYFSYDVKMKEKGDIPEGYSVSREKKERFSLILESASTNQTSMYLCASSVVGGSSREQYFGPGTRLTVT.

This chain links TRBV20-1 with TRBJ1-5; D gene ambiguous. V shed 5 bases and J shed 5 bases, with 13 bases lying between them. CDR3 length equals 13 residues. CDR1 DFQATT and CDR2 SNEGSKA come from the germline V gene (reference sequence). CDR3 nucleotide sequence: TGCAGTGCTGGCTCGTGGACGGATCAGCCCCAGCATTTT. It specifies CSAGSWTDQPQHF.

This rearrangement joins TRBV29-1 to TRBJ2-3, with TRBD1 identical over 9 bases. The CDR3 sequence is 15 residues long. CDR1 SQVTM and CDR2 ANQGSEA come from the germline V gene. The V and J ends lost 4 bases and 0 bases, in that order; junction bases with no gene match: 5. The DNA for the CDR3 is TGCAGCGTTGCTTCCGGGACAGGGAGCACAGATACGCAGTATTTT. It is translated as CSVASGTGSTDTQYF.

The gene calls are TRBV5-6 and TRBJ2-2, with TRBD2 matching over 8 bases. The J segment lost 5 bases and the V segment lost 4 bases, leaving 4 bases of the junction unmatched. Looked up from germline, CDR1 is SGHDT and CDR2 is YYEEEE. This CDR3 comprises 14 residues. The CDR3: CASSKRGSTGELFF. The CDR3 DNA is TGTGCCAGCAGCAAGCGGGGGTCAACCGGGGAGCTGTTTTTT. The entire variable domain, with the rest obtained from reference TRBV5-6 and TRBJ2-2, is as follows: DAGVTQSPTHLIKTRGQQVTLRCSPKSGHDTVSWYQQALGQGPQFIFQYYEEEERQRGNFPDRFSGHQFPNYSSELNVNALLLGDSALYLCASSKRGSTGELFFGEGSRLTVL.

The V call is TRBV11-2, the J call TRBJ2-1, with D perhaps matching TRBD1 (5 bases). Germline CDR1 reads SGHAT; CDR2 reads FQNNGV. V was pared by 1 base and J by 8 bases, with 15 bases between. CDR3 length equals 15 residues. CDR3 protein: CASSLVGQGRYEQFF. The CDR3 DNA follows: TGTGCCAGCAGCTTAGTAGGGCAGGGTCGCTATGAGCAGTTCTTC. Full variable domain (remainder filled in from reference TRBV11-2 and TRBJ2-1): EAGVAQSPRYKIIEKRQSVAFWCNPISGHATLYWYQQILGQGPKLLIQFQNNGVVDDSQLPKDRFSAERLKGVDSTLKIQPAKLEDSAVYLCASSLVGQGRYEQFFGPGTRLTVL.

This clonotype was detected once. Since the CDR3 does not end with the conserved phenylalanine or tryptophan, this likely comes from a read error. The rearrangement uses TRBV6-1 and TRBJ2-3; TRBD1 matches 8 bases. The CDR3 length is 13 residues. In germline, CDR1 is MNHNS, CDR2 SASEGT. Trimming took 8 bases from V and 2 from J; bases not matched to a gene: 3. The DNA of the CDR3 is TGTGCCAGCCGACAGGGGATCACAGATACGCAGTATTAT. Amino acid sequence: CASRQGITDTQYY.

This clonotype was found a few times. This chain links TRBV11-2 with TRBJ2-1; 9 bases align to TRBD2. This CDR3 has 16 amino acids. CDR1 is SGHAT, CDR2 FQNNGV, per germline. The trim removed 4 bases at V and 4 bases at J, leaving 8 bases unmatched. The CDR3 DNA reads as TGTGCCAGCAGCTCGCTAGCGGGAACTCAATACAATGAGCAGTTCTTC. Protein: CASSSLAGTQYNEQFF.